This entry describes one TCR beta chain. V was trimmed by 2 bases and J by 1 base, leaving 9 bases between them. CDR3 length: 14 residues. CDR1 is SGHTA, CDR2 FQGNSA, per germline. This record comes from a study of identical twins. In TCRdb, the 5' RACE reads were re-called with MiXCR into one record per CDR3 protein. The data hold fewer than 900,000 distinct CDR3 sequences, with around 20% observed a single time. The sample was also reused in another study, on T cells expressing NK-cell markers.

The TCR comes from a woman in her late teens or twenties in good health. The sample comprised PBMCs. This chain joins TRBV7-2 and TRBJ2-7; no definite D call. The CDR3 bases are TGTGCCAGCAGCTTACGGGCGGAGTCCTACGAGCAGTACTTC. This encodes CASSLRAESYEQYF.